This T cell receptor beta chain originates from a study of T cell responses to AZD1222 COVID-19 vaccine. Study conclusions and caveats: Seropositive status at baseline applied to only five to seven AZD1222 recipients. Donors in the cohort were predominantly white British and more often female, and clonal diversity was possibly underestimated.

Comment on this clone: Its specificity is not known.

Produced via immunoSEQ multiplex PCR; TCRdb's table is partial and in-frame only. The profile shows roughly 130,000 clones, roughly 87% of them singletons. The V and J ends lost 3 bases and 0 bases respectively, with 12 bases between them. Per the germline V gene, CDR1 is MNHEY and CDR2 is SVGAGI. The CDR3 contains 16 residues. The sequences come from peripheral blood, collected on day 0 of AZD1222 vaccination. The chain couples TRBV6-5 to TRBJ1-5; no clear D. The receptor's source is an adult in good health. The CDR3 region has the DNA TGTGCCAGCAGTTATTCCAGGCCCTATAGCAATCAGCCCCAGCATTTT. This translates into CASSYSRPYSNQPQHF.